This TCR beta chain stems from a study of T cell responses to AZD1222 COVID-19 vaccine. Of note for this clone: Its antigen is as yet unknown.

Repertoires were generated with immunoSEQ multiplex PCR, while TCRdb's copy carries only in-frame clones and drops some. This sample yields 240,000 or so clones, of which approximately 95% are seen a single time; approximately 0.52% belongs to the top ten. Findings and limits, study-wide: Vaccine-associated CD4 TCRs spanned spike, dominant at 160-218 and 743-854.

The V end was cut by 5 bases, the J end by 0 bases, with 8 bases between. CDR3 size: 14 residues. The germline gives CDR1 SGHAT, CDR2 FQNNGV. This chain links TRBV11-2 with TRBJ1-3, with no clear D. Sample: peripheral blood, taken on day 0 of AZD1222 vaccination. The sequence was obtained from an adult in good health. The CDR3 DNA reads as TGTGCCAGCAGCCTATCAGTCTCTGGAAACACCATATATTTT. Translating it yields CASSLSVSGNTIYF.